Listed below are T cell receptor beta chains from one sample, sequenced in a study of blood T cell repertoires in COVID-19. The assay was immunoSEQ multiplex PCR, and TCRdb's table has in-frame clones only and misses some. The repertoire holds roughly 340,000 clones, with more than 75% as singletons. The sample was PBMCs or T cells enriched from blood (not recorded which). Receptor source: a man between 35 and 55 years old in a cohort exposed to, infected with or recovered from COVID-19 (not recorded which). Both conserved end residues are part of each CDR3. Fields, in order: D gene, V gene, J gene, clone size, CDR3 DNA, CDR3 protein. The D gene is left open where the match is weak. Where a row states a size, it is once, few, many or the class of an expanded clone; other rows omit it.

d_call: TRBD1; v_call: TRBV29-1; j_call: TRBJ1-2; clone_size: NA; cdr3_nt: TGCAGCGCCGGGACAGGGGGTAGGGGTGGCTACACCTTC; cdr3_aa: CSAGTGGRGGYTF
d_call: NA; v_call: TRBV5-1; j_call: TRBJ2-2; clone_size: NA; cdr3_nt: TGCGCCAGCAGCTTGGGTGTGCCTAGCGAGAGCGGGGAGCTGTTTTTT; cdr3_aa: CASSLGVPSESGELFF
d_call: NA; v_call: TRBV5-5; j_call: TRBJ2-7; clone_size: NA; cdr3_nt: TGTGCCAGCAGCTTGGACAGCTACTACGAGCAGTACTTC; cdr3_aa: CASSLDSYYEQYF
d_call: TRBD2; v_call: TRBV5-1; j_call: TRBJ2-1; clone_size: NA; cdr3_nt: TGCGCCAGCAGCTTGGGTAGCGGGAGGGACAATGAGCAGTTCTTC; cdr3_aa: CASSLGSGRDNEQFF
d_call: TRBD1; v_call: TRBV10-3; j_call: TRBJ2-5; clone_size: NA; cdr3_nt: TGTGCCATCAGTCCGGGACAGGATACAGAGACCCAGTACTTC; cdr3_aa: CAISPGQDTETQYF
d_call: NA; v_call: TRBV4-2; j_call: TRBJ2-2; clone_size: NA; cdr3_nt: TGTGCCAGCAGCCAAGTCCGGGACACAGCGTTTGCCGGGGAGCTGTTTTTT; cdr3_aa: CASSQVRDTAFAGELFF
d_call: NA; v_call: TRBV13; j_call: TRBJ2-1; clone_size: NA; cdr3_nt: TGTGCCAGCAGCGAAGTCCCACAGGGAAGCTCCTACAATGAGCAGTTCTTC; cdr3_aa: CASSEVPQGSSYNEQFF
d_call: TRBD2; v_call: TRBV28; j_call: TRBJ2-7; clone_size: few; cdr3_nt: TGTGCCAGCAGTTCTAGCGGGAGTAGGAACGAGCAGTACTTC; cdr3_aa: CASSSSGSRNEQYF
d_call: TRBD2; v_call: TRBV30; j_call: TRBJ2-7; clone_size: NA; cdr3_nt: TGTGCCTGGAGGGGGCTAGCGGGAGGTTCCTACGAGCAGTACTTC; cdr3_aa: CAWRGLAGGSYEQYF
d_call: TRBD1; v_call: TRBV5-1; j_call: TRBJ1-4; clone_size: NA; cdr3_nt: TGCGCCAGCAGCTTGGCCGGGGACAGCAATGAAAAACTGTTTTTT; cdr3_aa: CASSLAGDSNEKLFF
d_call: TRBD2; v_call: TRBV7-8; j_call: TRBJ2-7; clone_size: NA; cdr3_nt: TGTGCCAGCAGTATAGCGGGAGAAGAAGTCTCGTACTTC; cdr3_aa: CASSIAGEEVSYF
d_call: TRBD1; v_call: TRBV19; j_call: TRBJ1-2; clone_size: NA; cdr3_nt: TGTGCCAGTAGTACCTGGACAGGGAAAAACGGCTACACCTTC; cdr3_aa: CASSTWTGKNGYTF
d_call: TRBD1; v_call: TRBV18; j_call: TRBJ1-2; clone_size: NA; cdr3_nt: TGTGCCAGCTCACCACCAACCACCGGGACAGCACTTGGCTACACCTTC; cdr3_aa: CASSPPTTGTALGYTF
d_call: NA; v_call: TRBV6-1; j_call: TRBJ2-1; clone_size: NA; cdr3_nt: TGTGCCAGCAGTGAACAGCTAGACGGTGAGCAGTTCTTC; cdr3_aa: CASSEQLDGEQFF
d_call: TRBD1; v_call: TRBV4-1; j_call: TRBJ2-1; clone_size: NA; cdr3_nt: TGCGCCAGCAGCCAAATACAGGGGTCCTACAATGAGCAGTTCTTC; cdr3_aa: CASSQIQGSYNEQFF
d_call: TRBD1; v_call: TRBV7-8; j_call: TRBJ1-1; clone_size: NA; cdr3_nt: TGTGCCAGCAGCGACAGGGAGATGAACACTGAAGCTTTCTTT; cdr3_aa: CASSDREMNTEAFF
d_call: NA; v_call: TRBV28; j_call: TRBJ2-1; clone_size: NA; cdr3_nt: TGTGCCAGCAGTTTCCACGCTAGCGACAGCTCCTACAATGAGCAGTTCTTC; cdr3_aa: CASSFHASDSSYNEQFF
d_call: NA; v_call: TRBV3-1/TRBV3-2; j_call: TRBJ1-6; clone_size: few; cdr3_nt: TGTGCCAGTAAGAGGGGGGAGGGATCCTCACCCCTCCACTTT; cdr3_aa: CASKRGEGSSPLHF
d_call: TRBD2; v_call: TRBV10-3; j_call: TRBJ2-5; clone_size: NA; cdr3_nt: TGTGCCATAGGGACTAGCAGGTCGGAGACCCAGTACTTC; cdr3_aa: CAIGTSRSETQYF
d_call: TRBD2; v_call: TRBV5-1; j_call: TRBJ2-1; clone_size: once; cdr3_nt: TGCGCCAGCGAGCGGGAGGGCTACAATGAGCAGTTCTTC; cdr3_aa: CASEREGYNEQFF
d_call: NA; v_call: TRBV7-6; j_call: TRBJ2-7; clone_size: once; cdr3_nt: TGTGCCAGCAGCTCGCCGACTACAGGGTCCTACGAGCAGTACTTC; cdr3_aa: CASSSPTTGSYEQYF
d_call: TRBD1; v_call: TRBV3-1/TRBV3-2; j_call: TRBJ1-5; clone_size: NA; cdr3_nt: TGTGCCAGCAGCCAGCAGGGGGCGATTGGCAATCAGCCCCAGCATTTT; cdr3_aa: CASSQQGAIGNQPQHF
d_call: NA; v_call: TRBV18; j_call: TRBJ1-5; clone_size: NA; cdr3_nt: TGTGCCAGCTCGCACGACATTAGCAATCAGCCCCAGCATTTT; cdr3_aa: CASSHDISNQPQHF
d_call: TRBD1; v_call: TRBV5-1; j_call: TRBJ2-7; clone_size: NA; cdr3_nt: TGCGCCAGCAGCCAGCAGGGACAGGGTCCATACGAGCAGTACTTC; cdr3_aa: CASSQQGQGPYEQYF
d_call: TRBD1; v_call: TRBV5-1; j_call: TRBJ1-1; clone_size: NA; cdr3_nt: TGCGCCAGCAGCTTGGAAACAGGGGTGAACACTGAAGCTTTCTTT; cdr3_aa: CASSLETGVNTEAFF
d_call: TRBD1; v_call: TRBV18; j_call: TRBJ1-2; clone_size: NA; cdr3_nt: TGTGCCAGCTCAGAAGGAGCCGGGACAGGAGGCTACACCTTC; cdr3_aa: CASSEGAGTGGYTF
d_call: TRBD1; v_call: TRBV6-5; j_call: TRBJ2-7; clone_size: NA; cdr3_nt: TGTGCCAGCAGTACACGGGACAGGGGCTCCTACGAGCAGTACTTC; cdr3_aa: CASSTRDRGSYEQYF
d_call: NA; v_call: TRBV7-3; j_call: TRBJ2-1; clone_size: once; cdr3_nt: TGTGCCAACGGGGATGAGCAGTTCTTC; cdr3_aa: CANGDEQFF
d_call: NA; v_call: TRBV7-9; j_call: TRBJ2-7; clone_size: once; cdr3_nt: TGTGCCAGCAGCTTAGATGGGGCGAGCGAGCAGTACTTC; cdr3_aa: CASSLDGASEQYF
d_call: TRBD2; v_call: TRBV2; j_call: TRBJ2-2; clone_size: NA; cdr3_nt: TGTGCCAGCAGGGGACTAGTTAGCGGCGGGGAGCTGTTTTTT; cdr3_aa: CASRGLVSGGELFF
d_call: TRBD1; v_call: TRBV24-1; j_call: TRBJ2-5; clone_size: NA; cdr3_nt: TGTGCCGCCGGACAGGGAGAGACCCAGTACTTC; cdr3_aa: CAAGQGETQYF
d_call: TRBD2; v_call: TRBV6-5; j_call: TRBJ2-1; clone_size: NA; cdr3_nt: TGTGCCAGCAGTTACTCGTTTACTAGCGGACCCAATGAGCAGTTCTTC; cdr3_aa: CASSYSFTSGPNEQFF
d_call: TRBD2; v_call: TRBV10-3; j_call: TRBJ2-3; clone_size: NA; cdr3_nt: TGTGCCATCAGGGTAGCGGGAGGGCCCTCGGGTACAGATACGCAGTATTTT; cdr3_aa: CAIRVAGGPSGTDTQYF
d_call: NA; v_call: TRBV2; j_call: TRBJ2-5; clone_size: NA; cdr3_nt: TGTGCCAGCAAAGACAGCCAAGAGACCCAGTACTTC; cdr3_aa: CASKDSQETQYF
d_call: TRBD1; v_call: TRBV7-2; j_call: TRBJ2-2; clone_size: NA; cdr3_nt: TGTGCCAGCAGCCGCCGGACAGGACGAAACACCGGGGAGCTGTTTTTT; cdr3_aa: CASSRRTGRNTGELFF
d_call: NA; v_call: TRBV29-1; j_call: TRBJ2-7; clone_size: NA; cdr3_nt: TGCAGCGTCAAAACCCCTAGGATCTCCTACGAGCAGTACTTC; cdr3_aa: CSVKTPRISYEQYF
d_call: TRBD1; v_call: TRBV7-3; j_call: TRBJ2-2; clone_size: once; cdr3_nt: TGTGCCAGCAGCTTAACGGACAGGACCGGGGAGCTGTTTTTT; cdr3_aa: CASSLTDRTGELFF
d_call: TRBD2; v_call: TRBV7-2; j_call: TRBJ2-1; clone_size: NA; cdr3_nt: TGTGCCAGCAGTGGCGGGGGATACAATGAGCAGTTCTTC; cdr3_aa: CASSGGGYNEQFF
d_call: TRBD1; v_call: TRBV29-1; j_call: TRBJ2-7; clone_size: NA; cdr3_nt: TGCAGCGTTGTGGGACAGGGATACGAGCAGTACTTC; cdr3_aa: CSVVGQGYEQYF
d_call: TRBD2; v_call: TRBV5-1; j_call: TRBJ2-1; clone_size: once; cdr3_nt: TGCGCCAGCAGCTTGGACGTAGCGGGAGGCAATGAGCAGTTCTTC; cdr3_aa: CASSLDVAGGNEQFF
d_call: TRBD2; v_call: TRBV5-1; j_call: TRBJ2-5; clone_size: NA; cdr3_nt: TGCGCCAGCAGCTTCGGGACTAACCTAGAGACCCAGTACTTC; cdr3_aa: CASSFGTNLETQYF
d_call: TRBD1; v_call: TRBV24-1; j_call: TRBJ2-2; clone_size: NA; cdr3_nt: TGTGCCACCAGAAACAGGGGTACCGGGGAGCTGTTTTTT; cdr3_aa: CATRNRGTGELFF